The next 26 T cell receptor beta chains were all read from a single sample in a study of T cell changes during pregnancy in multiple sclerosis. Profiling relied on immunoSEQ multiplex PCR, and the TCRdb table lists in-frame clones only, not all of them. The repertoire includes tens of thousands of clones, approximately 94% of them detected once, and 2% to 3% sits in the top ten. This sample comprised CD8+ T cells from peripheral blood mononuclear cells, obtained after pregnancy. These receptor sequences come from a female donor with multiple sclerosis, enrolled in a pregnancy study.

This chain joins TRBV28 and TRBJ2-2, with 8 bases fitting TRBD2. The CDR3 loop spans 20 amino acids. V was clipped by 5 bases and J by 7 bases; unmatched bases: 24. CDR1 and CDR2 from the germline V gene are MDHEN and SYDVKM. CDR3: CASSPAVPTPGTSGSGELFF. The CDR3 DNA reads TGTGCCAGCAGTCCCGCGGTACCAACCCCGGGCACTAGCGGTAGCGGGGAGCTGTTTTTT.

The chain combines TRBV5-4 with TRBJ2-5, with 13 positions matching TRBD2. The junction had 4 bases not matched to a gene; V was cut back by 3 bases and J by 5 bases. The CDR3 runs 15 residues. Germline CDR1 reads SGHNT; CDR2 reads YYREEE (reference sequence). As DNA, the CDR3 is TGTGCCAGCAGCTCCGGACTAGCGGGAGTTGAGACCCAGTACTTC. Protein: CASSSGLAGVETQYF.

As to this clone: A junction boundary mismatches the germline segment, possibly from a read error. The gene calls are TRBV7-9 and TRBJ1-2, with TRBD1 identical over 7 bases. The CDR3 runs 12 residues. Germline CDR1 and CDR2: SEHNR and FQNEAQ (reference sequence). The CDR3 sequence: CASRSPQGLFAF. The CDR3 DNA is TGTGCCAGCAGATCGCCACAGGGGTTATTTGCCTTC.

The table lists this clone with a count of one. The V and J genes are TRBV6-1 and TRBJ2-2, with D maybe TRBD2 (6 bases). Germline assignment: CDR1 MNHNS and CDR2 SASEGT. Trimming removed 7 bases at V and 9 bases at J, with 15 bases between. This CDR3 has 13 amino acids. The CDR3 spells CASTRTTDRELFF. CDR3 DNA sequence: TGTGCCAGCACCCGGACTACCGACCGGGAGCTGTTTTTT.

This clone was seen a handful of times. The chain joins TRBV27 to TRBJ2-7; TRBD2 aligns across 10 bases. The length of the CDR3 is 13 residues. The V and J ends lost 4 bases and 3 bases, in that order; junction bases with no gene match: 0. Per germline, CDR1 MNHEY and CDR2 SMNVEV (reference sequence). This CDR3 is CASSWTSGYEQYF. The CDR3 DNA follows: TGTGCCAGCAGTTGGACTAGCGGCTACGAGCAGTACTTC.

This clone was recorded a few times. The chain recombines TRBV27 with TRBJ2-7; D gene uncertain. Germline assignment: CDR1 MNHEY and CDR2 SMNVEV (reference sequence). V gave up 4 bases and J gave up 7 bases, with 8 bases separating them. CDR3 size: 11 residues. This CDR3 is CASSSLQEQYF. CDR3 in DNA: TGTGCCAGCAGTTCATTACAAGAGCAGTACTTC.

The V call is TRBV7-9, the J call TRBJ1-2; D is possibly TRBD1 (6 bases). Germline CDR1 is SEHNR and CDR2 is FQNEAQ (reference sequence). This CDR3 region has 13 residues. Trimming took off 5 bases at V and 4 bases at J, with 11 bases between the two ends. CDR3 bases: TGTGCCAGCAGCCAAGGACAGATCTATGGCTACACCTTC. It encodes CASSQGQIYGYTF.

The chain combines TRBV6-5 with TRBJ2-1; 10 bases are a match to TRBD2. The trim removed 1 base at V and 7 bases at J, leaving 7 bases unmatched. The CDR3 is 16 amino acids. From germline, CDR1 is MNHEY and CDR2 SVGAGI. The CDR3 spells CASSYFGASGRNEQFF. The CDR3 bases are TGTGCCAGCAGTTACTTCGGGGCTAGCGGGAGAAATGAGCAGTTCTTC.

The rearrangement links TRBV10-1 to TRBJ2-3; the match to TRBD2 covers 9 bases. Germline V CDR1 and CDR2: WNHNN, SYGVQD (reference sequence). Trimming at V came to 3 bases and at J to 9 bases, leaving 13 bases not matched to a gene. This CDR3 comprises 16 residues. The CDR3 loop reads CASSDISGSMRSTQYF. CDR3 DNA: TGCGCCAGCAGTGACATTAGCGGGAGTATGCGATCCACGCAGTATTTT.

The rearrangement joins TRBV6-1 to TRBJ2-7; TRBD2 is a possible D gene (6 bases). Trimming left V 5 bases short and J 2 bases short, with 10 bases between. The CDR3 contains 13 residues. Germline V lookup: CDR1 MNHNS, CDR2 SASEGT. The DNA for the CDR3 is TGTGCCAGCAGTCTTGGAGGGACCTACGAGCAGTACTTC. The encoded protein is CASSLGGTYEQYF.

The chain is built from TRBV2 and TRBJ2-7, with D tentatively TRBD2 (6 bases). The germline V gene has CDR1 SNHLY and CDR2 FYNNEI. V was cut by 7 bases and J by 7 bases, with 20 bases left in between. This CDR3 has 14 residues. In nucleotides, the CDR3 is TGTGCCAGCACCGTAGGTCCTTTAGGGAGGGAGCAGTACTTC. Translation: CASTVGPLGREQYF.

As DNA, the CDR3 is TGTGCCAGCAGCCTCCCTGGGGGGGTTTCTAGCGAGCAGTACTTC. It codes for CASSLPGGVSSEQYF. The rearrangement joins TRBV7-8 to TRBJ2-7, with 7 bases matching TRBD2. V shed 5 bases, J shed 6 bases, and the junction held 13 bases outside the gene matches. Per the germline V gene, CDR1 is SGHVS and CDR2 is FQNEAQ. CDR3 length equals 15 residues. Full variable domain (missing parts from reference TRBV7-8 and TRBJ2-7): GAGVSQSPRYKVAKRGQDVALRCDPISGHVSLFWYQQALGQGPEFLTYFQNEAQLDKSGLPSDRFFAERPEGSVSTLKIQRTQQEDSAVYLCASSLPGGVSSEQYFGPGTRLTVT.

The chain links TRBV6-5 to TRBJ1-1; the D gene is possibly TRBD1 (5 bases). The germline V gene encodes CDR1 MNHEY and CDR2 SVGAGI. The CDR3 is made up of 16 amino acids. V lost 0 bases to trimming and J lost 1 base, with 12 bases between them. The CDR3 is CASSYSHRGGNTEAFF. CDR3 DNA sequence: TGTGCCAGCAGTTACTCGCACCGGGGGGGGAACACTGAAGCTTTCTTT.

Concerning this clone: This sample also contains other DNA sequences that code for the same CDR3. The V gene is TRBV27, the J gene TRBJ1-2; D possibly corresponds to TRBD1 (6 bases). The germline V gene has CDR1 MNHEY and CDR2 SMNVEV (reference sequence). V lost 6 bases, J lost 2 bases, and 10 bases lay in between. The CDR3 is 13 residues long. The CDR3 reads CASSLQGNYGYTF. For the CDR3, the DNA is TGTGCCAGCAGCCTACAGGGCAACTATGGCTACACCTTC.

This clone was seen once. V usage is TRBV2 and J usage is TRBJ2-3; D is uncertain. In germline, CDR1 is SNHLY, CDR2 FYNNEI. The CDR3 runs to 12 residues. With 6 bases removed from V and 4 bases from J, the gap between germline ends came to 8 bases. The CDR3 DNA reads as TGTGCCAGCAGATACATATCAGATACGCAGTATTTT. Translating gives CASRYISDTQYF.

V gene TRBV28 combines with J gene TRBJ1-1; the match to TRBD1 covers 10 bases. Per germline, CDR1 MDHEN and CDR2 SYDVKM. Unmatched junction bases numbered 3, after V lost 6 bases and J lost 8 bases. CDR3 length: 12 residues. The CDR3 sequence: CASRLTGGEAFF. The CDR3, as DNA: TGTGCCAGCAGATTGACAGGGGGCGAAGCTTTCTTT.

The V and J genes are TRBV9 and TRBJ1-1, with 7 bases identical to TRBD1. J was trimmed by 4 bases and V by 0 bases; bases with no gene match: 9. CDR3 length: 16 amino acids. Germline CDR1 is SGDLS and CDR2 is YYNGEE. The CDR3 nucleotides are TGTGCCAGCAGCGTAGAGGAGGGGGCGCGGGGCACTGAAGCTTTCTTT. Encoded protein: CASSVEEGARGTEAFF.

V gene TRBV28 combines with J gene TRBJ1-2, with D tentatively TRBD1 (6 bases). The V end lost 6 bases, the J end lost 5 bases, and 22 bases lay between the germline ends. CDR1 and CDR2 (germline): MDHEN, SYDVKM. This CDR3 is built from 16 residues. The CDR3 region has the DNA TGTGCCAGCAGACAGAGAACAGGGACCTGGGGGTATGGCTACACCTTC. Amino acid sequence: CASRQRTGTWGYGYTF.

This sequence joins TRBV19 and TRBJ1-2; 8 positions agree with TRBD1. Germline loops: CDR1 LNHDA, CDR2 SQIVND (reference sequence). V trimming: 11 bases; J trimming: 7 bases; junction bases outside the gene matches: 9. This CDR3 is 12 amino acids long. The CDR3 sequence is CACGQGFTGYTF. As DNA, the CDR3 is TGTGCCTGTGGACAGGGCTTTACTGGCTACACCTTC.

The chain employs TRBV28 and TRBJ2-7, with D tentatively TRBD1 (6 bases). Trimming removed 3 bases from V and 2 bases from J, with 11 bases in between. The CDR3 spans 14 residues. CDR1 and CDR2 (germline): MDHEN, SYDVKM. CDR3 residues: CASSFHRAAYEQYF. Here the CDR3 DNA reads TGTGCCAGCAGTTTCCACAGGGCCGCCTACGAGCAGTACTTC.

The rearrangement links TRBV27 to TRBJ2-1, with 10 positions matching TRBD2. The V gene end was trimmed by 6 bases and the J gene end by 9 bases; junction bases not matched to a gene: 11. The CDR3 consists of 15 residues. Germline values: CDR1 MNHEY, CDR2 SMNVEV (reference sequence). The CDR3 nucleotides are TGTGCCAGCAGCCAGGGGCTAGCGGGAGCTATTGAGCAGTTCTTC. Translated: CASSQGLAGAIEQFF.

CDR3 in DNA: TGCAGCGAATCCTCTGGGGTCTCGGGAGATGAGCAGTTCTTC. The encoded protein is CSESSGVSGDEQFF. This chain uses TRBV29-1 with TRBJ2-1; D may be TRBD2 (6 bases). CDR3 length: 14 residues. The V gene's germline CDR1 is SQVTM and CDR2 ANQGSEA. V lost 7 bases and J lost 8, with 21 bases in between.

The chain employs TRBV19 and TRBJ1-1; a weak D match, TRBD1 (6 bases). V was trimmed by 3 bases and J by 0 bases, leaving 8 bases between them. There are 14 residues in the CDR3. Germline values: CDR1 LNHDA, CDR2 SQIVND (reference sequence). CDR3 region: CASSIGGMNTEAFF. CDR3 bases: TGTGCCAGTAGTATTGGGGGCATGAACACTGAAGCTTTCTTT.

The V call is TRBV29-1, the J call TRBJ2-2; 7 nucleotides line up with TRBD2. V gave up 6 bases and J gave up 5 bases; unmatched junction bases: 12. CDR1 is SQVTM, CDR2 ANQGSEA, per germline. The CDR3 is 15 residues long. The CDR3 sequence: CSVIGLESPTGELFF. The DNA for the CDR3 is TGCAGCGTAATAGGACTAGAGAGTCCGACCGGGGAGCTGTTTTTT.

The rearrangement links TRBV14 to TRBJ2-7; TRBD2 matches 7 bases. This CDR3 is built from 14 residues. Trimming removed 2 bases from V and 5 bases from J; junction bases left unmatched: 6. In germline, CDR1 is SGHDN, CDR2 FVKESK. The CDR3 DNA reads as TGTGCCAGCAGCCAAACCTGGGAGGGGCACGAGCAGTACTTC. Protein product: CASSQTWEGHEQYF.

The chain has TRBV25-1 and TRBJ1-2, with TRBD1 matching 7 bases. The CDR3 loop spans 12 amino acids. V was clipped by 6 bases and J by 2 bases; unmatched bases: 0. Germline lookup yields CDR1 MGHDK and CDR2 SYGVNS. The CDR3 here is CASRGQNYGYTF. CDR3 coding DNA: TGTGCCAGCAGGGGACAGAACTATGGCTACACCTTC.